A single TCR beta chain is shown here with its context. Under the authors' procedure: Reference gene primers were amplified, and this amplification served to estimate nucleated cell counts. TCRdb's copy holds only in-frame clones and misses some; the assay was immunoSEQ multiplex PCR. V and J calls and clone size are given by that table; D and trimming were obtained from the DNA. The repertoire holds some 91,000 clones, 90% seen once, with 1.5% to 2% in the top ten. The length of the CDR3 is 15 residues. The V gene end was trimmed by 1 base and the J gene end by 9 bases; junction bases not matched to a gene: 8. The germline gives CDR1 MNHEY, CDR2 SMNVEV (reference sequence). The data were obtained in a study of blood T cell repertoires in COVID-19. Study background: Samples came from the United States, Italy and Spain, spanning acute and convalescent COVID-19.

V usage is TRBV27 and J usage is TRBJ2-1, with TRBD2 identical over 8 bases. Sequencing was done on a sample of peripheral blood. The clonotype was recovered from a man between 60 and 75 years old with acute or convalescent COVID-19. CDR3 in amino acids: CASSLYRTSPSEQFF. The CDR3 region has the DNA TGTGCCAGCAGTTTATATAGGACTAGCCCTAGTGAGCAGTTCTTC.